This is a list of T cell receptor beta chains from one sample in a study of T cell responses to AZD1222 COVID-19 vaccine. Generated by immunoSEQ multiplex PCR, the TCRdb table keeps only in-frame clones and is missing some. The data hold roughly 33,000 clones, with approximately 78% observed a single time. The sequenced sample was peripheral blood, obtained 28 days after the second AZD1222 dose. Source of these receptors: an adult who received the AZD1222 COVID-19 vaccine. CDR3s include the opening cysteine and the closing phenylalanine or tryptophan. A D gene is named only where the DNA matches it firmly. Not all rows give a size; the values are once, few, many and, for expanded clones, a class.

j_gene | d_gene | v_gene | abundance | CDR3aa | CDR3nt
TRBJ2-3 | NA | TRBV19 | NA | CASSIHLLGGRTDTQYF | TGTGCCAGTAGTATCCATCTTCTGGGGGGACGCACAGATACGCAGTATTTT
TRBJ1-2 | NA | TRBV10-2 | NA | CASRGYYGYTF | TGCGCCAGCAGGGGGTACTATGGCTACACCTTC
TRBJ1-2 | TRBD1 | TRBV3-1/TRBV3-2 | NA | CASSQGQIPLYGYTF | TGTGCCAGCAGCCAGGGACAGATTCCCCTCTATGGCTACACCTTC
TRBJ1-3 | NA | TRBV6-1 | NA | CASSERYSGNTIYF | TGTGCCAGCAGTGAGCGCTACTCTGGAAACACCATATATTTT
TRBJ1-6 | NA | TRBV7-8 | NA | CASSATGTNNSPLHF | TGTGCCAGCAGCGCGACCGGGACGAATAATTCACCCCTCCACTTT
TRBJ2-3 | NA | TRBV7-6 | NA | CASSLSGPLSDTQYF | TGTGCCAGCAGCTTATCGGGGCCCCTGTCAGATACGCAGTATTTT
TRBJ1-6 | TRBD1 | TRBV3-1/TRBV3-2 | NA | CASSQDWQGGSPLHF | TGTGCCAGCAGCCAAGATTGGCAGGGGGGGTCACCCCTCCACTTT
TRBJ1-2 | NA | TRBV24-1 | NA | CATSQGNYGYTF | TGTGCCACCAGTCAGGGTAACTATGGCTACACCTTC
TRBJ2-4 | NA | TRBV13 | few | CASSLVEAGVAKNIQYF | TGTGCCAGCAGCTTAGTCGAGGCAGGGGTAGCCAAAAACATTCAGTACTTC
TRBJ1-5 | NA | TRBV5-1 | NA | CASSWEGPQPQHF | TGCGCCAGCAGCTGGGAAGGGCCTCAGCCCCAGCATTTT
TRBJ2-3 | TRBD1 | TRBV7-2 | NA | CASRYQTGLFSTDTQYF | TGTGCCAGCAGATACCAGACAGGGCTATTTAGCACAGATACGCAGTATTTT
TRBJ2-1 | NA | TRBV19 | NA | CASSPGLYNEQFF | TGTGCCAGTAGTCCCGGGCTTTATAATGAGCAGTTCTTC
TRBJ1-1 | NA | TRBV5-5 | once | CASSLASATNTEAFF | TGTGCCAGCAGCTTGGCGTCAGCCACCAACACTGAAGCTTTCTTT
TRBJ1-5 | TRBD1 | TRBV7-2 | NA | CASSPGQARNQPQHF | TGTGCCAGCAGCCCGGGACAGGCCCGCAATCAGCCCCAGCATTTT
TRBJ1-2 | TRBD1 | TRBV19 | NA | CASTQRGTGDYGYTF | TGTGCCAGTACTCAAAGAGGTACAGGGGACTATGGCTACACCTTC
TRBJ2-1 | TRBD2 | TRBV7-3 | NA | CASSSGPLAGGYNEQFF | TGTGCCAGCAGCAGTGGACCGCTAGCGGGGGGTTACAATGAGCAGTTCTTC
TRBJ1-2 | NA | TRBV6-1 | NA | CASSDSGAYGYTF | TGTGCCAGCAGTGACAGTGGGGCCTATGGCTACACCTTC
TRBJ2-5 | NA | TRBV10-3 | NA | CAISARLSQETQYF | TGTGCCATCAGTGCCCGTTTATCACAAGAGACCCAGTACTTC
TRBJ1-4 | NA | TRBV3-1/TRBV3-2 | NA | CASSRKQGNEKLFF | TGTGCCAGCAGCCGGAAACAGGGAAATGAAAAACTGTTTTTT
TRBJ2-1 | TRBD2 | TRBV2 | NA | CASRETLAGGGYNEQFF | TGTGCCAGCAGGGAAACCCTAGCGGGAGGGGGCTACAATGAGCAGTTCTTC
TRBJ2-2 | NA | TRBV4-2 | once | CASLDLPKSNTGELFF | TGTGCCAGTTTGGACTTACCGAAATCGAACACCGGGGAGCTGTTTTTT
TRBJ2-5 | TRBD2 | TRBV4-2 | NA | CASSHPLAGGEETQYF | TGTGCCAGCAGCCACCCACTAGCGGGGGGAGAAGAGACCCAGTACTTC
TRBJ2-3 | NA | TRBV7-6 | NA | CASSFRYSTDTQYF | TGTGCCAGCAGCTTCCGGTACAGCACAGATACGCAGTATTTT
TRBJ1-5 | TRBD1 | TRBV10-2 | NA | CASSPSDRGQPQHF | TGCGCCAGCAGTCCCTCCGACAGGGGACAGCCCCAGCATTTT
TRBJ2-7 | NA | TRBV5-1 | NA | CASSSSVGTTYEQYF | TGCGCCAGCAGCTCCTCGGTGGGTACGACCTACGAGCAGTACTTC
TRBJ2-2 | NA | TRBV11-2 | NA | CASSSSTGTVNTGELFF | TGTGCCAGCAGCTCCTCTACCGGGACCGTGAACACCGGGGAGCTGTTTTTT
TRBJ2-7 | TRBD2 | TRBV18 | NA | CASSPSTSGGTEYEQYF | TGTGCCAGCTCACCATCGACTAGCGGGGGGACTGAGTACGAGCAGTACTTC
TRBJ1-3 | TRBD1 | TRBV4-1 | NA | CASSRDRAPGNTIYF | TGCGCCAGCAGCCGAGACAGGGCCCCCGGAAACACCATATATTTT